Presented here are 12 T cell receptor beta chains from one specimen sequenced in a study of patients and donors after allogeneic stem cell transplantation. TCRdb redid the calling of the RT-PCR reads with MiXCR, one entry per CDR3 protein. The sample contains roughly 940,000 distinct CDR3 sequences, 15% to 20% of which appear only once. The sequenced sample was blood, either unsorted or a sorted T cell fraction (not recorded which). Receptor source: a human donor who was either an allogeneic HSCT recipient or a stem cell or donor lymphocyte infusion donor (not recorded which). It is not recorded whose cells these are; they may come from a transplant donor.

CDR3 amino acids: CASSAGTSGPYEQYF. CDR3 nucleotide sequence: TGTGCCAGCAGCGCCGGGACTAGCGGCCCCTACGAGCAGTACTTC. The V and J genes are TRBV9 and TRBJ2-7; 11 nucleotides align to TRBD2. The CDR3 length is 15 residues. Trimming took 3 bases from V and 2 from J; bases not matched to a gene: 4. The germline V gene encodes CDR1 SGDLS and CDR2 YYNGEE.

V gene TRBV20-1 combines with J gene TRBJ2-7, with a weak D call TRBD2 (5 bases). This CDR3 has 12 amino acids. Germline V gene sequence: CDR1 DFQATT, CDR2 SNEGSKA (reference sequence). V lost 3 bases and J lost 7, with 13 bases in between. CDR3 sequence: CSARGYRGEQYF. The CDR3 DNA sequence: TGCAGTGCTAGGGGCTACCGCGGGGAGCAGTACTTC.

This clonotype was seen a handful of times. V is TRBV3-1 and J is TRBJ1-2; 8 bases agree with TRBD1. This CDR3 has 17 amino acids. Germline values: CDR1 LGHDT, CDR2 YNNKEL (reference sequence). Trimming removed 1 base from V and 2 bases from J; junction bases left unmatched: 9. The CDR3 region is CASSQVAAGGGNYGYTF. Here the CDR3 DNA reads TGTGCCAGCAGCCAAGTAGCGGCAGGGGGCGGAAACTATGGCTACACCTTC.

This clonotype was picked up many times. The chain links TRBV7-9 to TRBJ2-2, with D possibly matching TRBD2 (5 bases). CDR3 length: 13 amino acids. The ends were cut back, 2 bases at V and 6 bases at J, with 7 bases in the middle. The germline CDR1 and CDR2 sequences are SEHNR and FQNEAQ (reference sequence). CDR3 sequence (DNA): TGTGCCAGCAGCTTAAGGGAGTCCGGGGAGCTGTTTTTT. This sequence encodes CASSLRESGELFF.

In its sample, this clonotype was seen a few times. The chain links TRBV5-6 to TRBJ1-2; D may be TRBD1 (5 bases). CDR1 SGHDT and CDR2 YYEEEE come from the germline V gene. The V end lost 3 bases, the J end lost 0 bases, and 12 bases lay between the germline ends. CDR3 length: 15 residues. The CDR3 is CASSWGRDPNYGYTF. For the CDR3, the DNA is TGTGCCAGCAGCTGGGGCCGGGACCCTAACTATGGCTACACCTTC.

This clonotype turned up a few times. CDR3 sequence: CASLRDRGVREQFF. The CDR3 nucleotides read TGTGCCAGCCTCCGGGACAGGGGCGTGAGGGAGCAGTTCTTC. The gene calls are TRBV18 and TRBJ2-1; 10 nucleotides line up with TRBD1. The CDR3 contains 14 residues. Trimming at V came to 8 bases and at J to 10 bases, leaving 11 bases not matched to a gene. The germline V gene encodes CDR1 KGHSH and CDR2 LQKENI.

This clonotype occurred many times. The chain has TRBV6-5 and TRBJ1-1, with D unclear. Germline-derived CDR1 and CDR2 are MNHEY and SVGAGI. The CDR3 extends over 12 amino acids. DNA of the CDR3: TGTACTTGCCTACCGGAGAACACTGAAGCTTTCTTT. This encodes CTCLPENTEAFF.

The J gene is TRBJ2-1, the V gene TRBV27; 8 nucleotides align to TRBD2. CDR3 length equals 13 residues. Per germline, CDR1 MNHEY and CDR2 SMNVEV (reference sequence). V shed 10 bases and J 7 bases; nucleotides not matched to a gene: 9. Here the CDR3 reads CATSGGLGNEQFF. The CDR3, as DNA: TGTGCCACCTCGGGGGGGTTGGGGAATGAGCAGTTCTTC.

This sequence joins TRBV15 and TRBJ2-2; the match to TRBD2 covers 8 bases. Germline CDR1 and CDR2: LNHNV and YYDKDF (reference sequence). The CDR3 totals 17 residues. V shed 1 base and J 6 bases; nucleotides not matched to a gene: 10. This CDR3 reads CATSRGTGLGSPGELFF. The CDR3 region has the DNA TGTGCCACCAGCAGAGGTACGGGACTAGGATCCCCCGGGGAGCTGTTTTTT.

The chain carries TRBV4-1 and TRBJ2-7; 10 positions match TRBD2. The germline gives CDR1 MGHRA, CDR2 YSYEKL. V was pared by 3 bases and J by 5 bases, with 10 bases of the junction left unmatched. This CDR3 contains 16 residues. As DNA, the CDR3 is TGCGCCAGCAGCCATTTATCGGGACTAGCGTCCCACGAGCAGTACTTC. This encodes CASSHLSGLASHEQYF.

The gene calls are TRBV4-1 and TRBJ1-4, with D possibly matching TRBD1 (6 bases). V dropped 0 bases and J dropped 11 bases, with 10 bases sitting between them. CDR1 is MGHRA and CDR2 is YSYEKL in the germline V gene. The CDR3 loop spans 13 amino acids. The CDR3 is CASSQDGQGKLFF. The DNA for the CDR3 is TGCGCCAGCAGCCAAGACGGCCAGGGGAAACTGTTTTTT.

The chain recombines TRBV9 with TRBJ2-1; the D gene is possibly TRBD1 (5 bases). The germline gives CDR1 SGDLS, CDR2 YYNGEE. Between the trimmed V and J ends, which lost 0 bases and 4 bases, there was a span of 23 bases. CDR3 length: 19 amino acids. CDR3 region: CASSVELTDKVPIYNEQFF. The DNA for the CDR3 is TGTGCCAGCAGCGTAGAATTAACGGACAAGGTTCCTATTTACAATGAGCAGTTCTTC.